The source of this T cell receptor beta chain is a study of CD8 T cells in ankylosing spondylitis. V was clipped by 2 bases and J by 5 bases, with 16 bases between them. This CDR3 has 15 residues. Germline V CDR1 and CDR2: KGHSH, LQKENI. This clonotype was detected a few times. TCRdb ran MiXCR on the 5' RACE reads and lists one entry per CDR3 protein. The table includes under 150,000 distinct CDR3 sequences, 9.3% detected once. Sequencing was performed on blood, either unsorted or a sorted T cell fraction (not recorded which). This chain joins TRBV18 and TRBJ2-7, with D uncertain. The receptor was derived from a male donor with ankylosing spondylitis or in good health (not recorded which). This CDR3 is CASSPNAVASDEQYF. The CDR3 coding sequence is TGTGCCAGCTCACCAAACGCTGTCGCGAGTGACGAGCAGTACTTC.